The next 17 T cell receptor beta chains were all read from a single sample in a study of PD-L1 blockade in urothelial cancer. Sequencing was performed with immunoSEQ multiplex PCR; in TCRdb, only in-frame clones are kept and a portion is missing. The sample has more than 45,000 clones, over 75% seen once. The starting material was PBMCs, obtained around atezolizumab (anti-PD-L1) treatment. All receptors come from a man between 65 and 85 years old with urothelial cancer.

The V call is TRBV30, the J call TRBJ1-2; D unresolved. This CDR3 comprises 12 residues. Between the trimmed V and J ends, which lost 2 bases and 8 bases, there was a span of 12 bases. Germline lookup yields CDR1 GTSNPN and CDR2 SVGIG (reference sequence). CDR3 in amino acids: CAWSRQVKGYTF. The CDR3 DNA sequence: TGTGCCTGGAGTCGGCAGGTAAAAGGCTACACCTTC.

The sample holds a few counts of this clone. The chain combines TRBV5-1 with TRBJ1-5, with D possibly TRBD1 on 6 matching bases. The CDR3 consists of 13 residues. Germline V gives CDR1 SGHRS, CDR2 YFSETQ. V was pared by 2 bases and J by 7 bases, with 10 bases between. CDR3: CASSLQGGQPQHF. Here the CDR3 DNA reads TGCGCCAGCAGCTTACAGGGTGGGCAGCCCCAGCATTTT.

This clone was recorded only once. This rearrangement joins TRBV30 to TRBJ2-1; 11 bases match TRBD2. Losses at the gene ends were 2 bases for V and 1 base for J; bases not matched to a gene: 1. The germline CDR1 and CDR2 sequences are GTSNPN and SVGIG (reference sequence). The CDR3 loop spans 15 amino acids. As DNA, the CDR3 is TGTGCCTGGAGTAGACTAGCGGGATCCTACAATGAGCAGTTCTTC. This codes for CAWSRLAGSYNEQFF. Full variable domain (remainder filled in from reference TRBV30 and TRBJ2-1): SQTIHQWPATLVQPVGSPLSLECTVEGTSNPNLYWYRQAAGRGLQLLFYSVGIGQISSEVPQNLSASRPQDRQFILSSKKLLLSDSGFYLCAWSRLAGSYNEQFFGPGTRLTVL.

This sequence joins TRBV7-6 and TRBJ2-7, with 9 bases aligning to TRBD1. The CDR3 extends over 15 amino acids. J gave up 2 bases and V 2 bases, and 4 bases lay outside the gene matches. Per the germline V gene, CDR1 is SGHVS and CDR2 is FNYEAQ. As DNA, the CDR3 is TGTGCCAGCAGCTTAAAAGGGACAGGGCCCTACGAGCAGTACTTC. It codes for CASSLKGTGPYEQYF.

This chain connects TRBV21-1 to TRBJ2-7; the table assigns TRBD2, which was not confirmed against the DNA. TRBV21-1 constitutes a pseudogene. CDR3 length: 14 residues. CDR3 in DNA: TGTGCCAGCAGCAAAATAGCGGGAGCGTCCGAGCAGTACTTC. It specifies CASSKIAGASEQYF.

The CDR3 sequence: CASNYRGRVKYEQYF. The DNA for the CDR3 is TGTGCCAGCAATTACAGGGGGCGCGTAAAGTACGAGCAGTACTTC. The V call is TRBV2, the J call TRBJ2-7; TRBD1 aligns across 9 bases. Germline values: CDR1 SNHLY, CDR2 FYNNEI. Trimming took 7 bases from V and 4 from J; bases not matched to a gene: 11. This CDR3 is built from 15 residues.

This clone was picked up one time. This chain links TRBV5-6 with TRBJ1-5; D is unclear. The V end lost 3 bases, the J end lost 5 bases, and 15 bases lay between the germline ends. Germline V CDR1 and CDR2: SGHDT, YYEEEE. The CDR3 spans 15 residues. CDR3 protein: CASSSLGRTDQPQHF. In DNA, the CDR3 is TGTGCCAGCAGCTCGTTGGGCAGAACCGATCAGCCCCAGCATTTT.

Of note for this clone: An end of the junction differs from the germline gene, which may be a read error. This chain joins TRBV6-1 and TRBJ2-4; 9 bases line up with TRBD1. CDR3 size: 13 residues. CDR1 and CDR2 (germline): MNHNS, SASEGT. The chain's CDR3 is CASREGQGNIQYF. CDR3 in DNA: TGTGCCAGCAGGGAAGGACAGGGGAACATTCAGTACTTC.

This clone was seen only once. The chain has TRBV9 and TRBJ2-1; 12 bases are a match to TRBD2. The CDR3 runs 18 residues. V was clipped by 4 bases and J by 0 bases; unmatched bases: 8. CDR1 is SGDLS and CDR2 is YYNGEE in the germline V gene. As DNA, the CDR3 is TGTGCCAGCAGCCCGGGACTAGCGGGTCGTAGCTCCTACAATGAGCAGTTCTTC. Translation gives CASSPGLAGRSSYNEQFF.

The V call is TRBV19, the J call TRBJ2-7; 8 nucleotides match TRBD1. The CDR3 is 12 amino acids. Germline loops: CDR1 LNHDA, CDR2 SQIVND (reference sequence). Trimming cost V 8 bases and J 1 base; bases outside gene matches: 1. The CDR3 DNA reads as TGTGCCAGTGGACAGGGTTCCTACGAGCAGTACTTC. Translation gives CASGQGSYEQYF.

This clone was seen just once. The chain has TRBV12-5 and TRBJ2-1, with TRBD1 identical over 8 bases. The CDR3 is 16 residues long. CDR1 is LGHNT and CDR2 is FRNRAP in the germline V gene. J gave up 5 bases and V 9 bases, and 15 bases lay outside the gene matches. The CDR3 loop reads CASGERSGGLDNEQFF. The CDR3 DNA follows: TGTGCTAGCGGTGAACGATCAGGGGGCCTTGACAATGAGCAGTTCTTC.

This chain uses TRBV11-2 with TRBJ2-3, with TRBD2 matching 8 bases. CDR1 is SGHAT, CDR2 FQNNGV, per germline. There are 15 residues in the CDR3. Trimming removed 5 bases from V and 2 bases from J; junction bases left unmatched: 6. The CDR3 DNA follows: TGTGCCAGCAGCCCGAGCGGGAGTGTCACAGATACGCAGTATTTT. Amino acid sequence: CASSPSGSVTDTQYF.

CDR3 in DNA: TGTGCCAGCAGCTTAAGCGGGGGGCTAGAAGAGACCCAGTACTTC. This translates into CASSLSGGLEETQYF. The V call is TRBV7-9, the J call TRBJ2-5, with 9 bases aligning to TRBD2. Per germline, CDR1 SEHNR and CDR2 FQNEAQ (reference sequence). The CDR3 extends over 15 amino acids. Trimming removed 2 bases from V and 3 bases from J; junction bases left unmatched: 4. The full variable domain, rest sourced from reference TRBV7-9 and TRBJ2-5, is DTGVSQNPRHKITKRGQNVTFRCDPISEHNRLYWYRQTLGQGPEFLTYFQNEAQLEKSRLLSDRFSAERPKGSFSTLEIQRTEQGDSAMYLCASSLSGGLEETQYFGPGTRLLVL.

In regard to this clone: At one end the junction does not follow the germline gene, possibly because of a read error. The V call is TRBV7-6, the J call TRBJ1-1; 8 bases align to TRBD1. CDR3 size: 16 residues. Per the germline V gene, CDR1 is SGHVS and CDR2 is FNYEAQ. CDR3 DNA: TGTGCTAGCAGCTCACCAGGGGGCGCAGAGTACACTGAAGCTTTCTTT. Translated, it gives CASSSPGGAEYTEAFF.

The V call is TRBV11-2, the J call TRBJ2-4, with a tentative D call TRBD2 (6 bases). Germline V gene sequence: CDR1 SGHAT, CDR2 FQNNGV. Trimming took off 2 bases at V and 0 bases at J, with 14 bases between the two ends. The CDR3 loop spans 17 amino acids. For the CDR3, the DNA is TGTGCCAGCAGCTTATCCGGGGGATTTCTAGCCAAAAACATTCAGTACTTC. This gives the protein CASSLSGGFLAKNIQYF.

CDR3 DNA sequence: TGTGCCAGCAGCTTAAGGACAGGCTATAACACTGAAGCTTTCTTT. Its protein is CASSLRTGYNTEAFF. The chain combines TRBV11-1 with TRBJ1-1, with 7 positions matching TRBD1. This CDR3 is 15 amino acids long. The germline V gene has CDR1 SGHAT and CDR2 FQDESV (reference sequence). Unmatched junction bases numbered 5, after V lost 2 bases and J lost 2 bases.

The CDR3 spells CAWSARSGFTDTQYF. DNA for the CDR3: TGTGCCTGGAGTGCGAGGAGCGGCTTTACAGATACGCAGTATTTT. This rearrangement joins TRBV30 to TRBJ2-3; D possibly corresponds to TRBD2 (5 bases). CDR1 is GTSNPN, CDR2 SVGIG, per germline (reference sequence). Deletions cut 1 base from V and 3 bases from J, with 14 bases between. This CDR3 is 15 amino acids long.